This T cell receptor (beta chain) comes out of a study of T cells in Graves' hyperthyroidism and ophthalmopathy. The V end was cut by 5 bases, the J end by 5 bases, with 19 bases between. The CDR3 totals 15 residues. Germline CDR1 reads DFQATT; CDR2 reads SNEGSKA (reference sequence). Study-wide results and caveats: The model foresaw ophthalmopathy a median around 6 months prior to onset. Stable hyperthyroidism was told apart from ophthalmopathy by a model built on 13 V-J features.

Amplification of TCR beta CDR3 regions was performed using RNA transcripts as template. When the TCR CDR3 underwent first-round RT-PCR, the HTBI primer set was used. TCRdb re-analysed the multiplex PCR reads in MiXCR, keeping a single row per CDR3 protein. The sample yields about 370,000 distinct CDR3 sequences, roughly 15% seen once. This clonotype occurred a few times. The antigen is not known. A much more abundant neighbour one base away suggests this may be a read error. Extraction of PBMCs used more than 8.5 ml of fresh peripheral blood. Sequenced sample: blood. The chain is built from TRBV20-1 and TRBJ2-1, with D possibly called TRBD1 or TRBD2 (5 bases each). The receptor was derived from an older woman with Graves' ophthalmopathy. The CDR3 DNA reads TGCAGTGCTCCCAGAGGGGAGCGGCCAAACAATGAGCAGTTCTTC. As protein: CSAPRGERPNNEQFF.